Presented here are 10 T cell receptor beta chains from one specimen sequenced in a study of T cell changes during pregnancy in multiple sclerosis. Data came from immunoSEQ multiplex PCR; TCRdb stores just in-frame clones and leaves some out. The sample yields approximately 41,000 clones, roughly nine tenths seen once. Source: CD4+ T cells from peripheral blood mononuclear cells, taken in the first trimester of pregnancy. Receptors originate from a female donor with multiple sclerosis, enrolled in a pregnancy study.

The chain couples TRBV5-1 to TRBJ2-6; TRBD1 matches 8 bases. Germline CDR1 reads SGHRS; CDR2 reads YFSETQ. The CDR3 covers 19 residues. V was clipped by 4 bases and J by 1 base; unmatched bases: 13. CDR3 protein: CASSLRWTGSTSGANVLTF. CDR3 coding DNA: TGCGCCAGCAGCCTAAGATGGACAGGGTCAACTTCTGGGGCCAACGTCCTGACTTTC.

A single count supports this clone. The V call is TRBV6-5, the J call TRBJ1-1; D is uncertain. CDR1 and CDR2 (germline): MNHEY, SVGAGI. This CDR3 contains 11 residues. V gave up 7 bases and J gave up 0 bases, with 3 bases separating them. This CDR3 reads CASIMNTEAFF. CDR3 sequence (DNA): TGTGCCAGCATTATGAACACTGAAGCTTTCTTT.

This clone was detected only a few times. The CDR3 DNA follows: TGTGCCAGCAGGTGGAAACGTGAGGACAGTCCATGGATTGATCAGCCCCAGCATTTT. It encodes CASRWKREDSPWIDQPQHF. V gene TRBV28 combines with J gene TRBJ1-5; D perhaps matches TRBD1 (6 bases). The V end lost 6 bases, the J end lost 5 bases, and 29 bases lay between the germline ends. The CDR3 has 19 amino acids. Germline CDR1 is MDHEN and CDR2 is SYDVKM.

This clone is a singleton in its sample. The chain joins TRBV4-3 to TRBJ2-3; TRBD2 aligns across 12 bases. This CDR3 is 18 amino acids long. In germline, CDR1 is LGHNA, CDR2 YSLEER. Trimming at V came to 1 base and at J to 4 bases, leaving 9 bases not matched to a gene. The CDR3 reads CASSQGGLAGGPSDTQYF. In DNA form, the CDR3 reads TGCGCCAGCAGCCAAGGGGGCCTAGCGGGAGGGCCGTCAGATACGCAGTATTTT.

The chain recombines TRBV5-6 with TRBJ1-1; D not certain. The CDR3 has 13 amino acids. Germline-derived CDR1 and CDR2 are SGHDT and YYEEEE. Trimming stripped 1 base from V and 5 bases from J, with 9 bases between. The CDR3, as DNA: TGTGCCAGCAGCTTGTTAAAGAGAACTGAAGCTTTCTTT. It codes for CASSLLKRTEAFF.

In nucleotides, the CDR3 is TGTGCCAGCAGCTCTTCGGGACAGGGGCGCACAGATACGCAGTATTTT. Translated, it gives CASSSSGQGRTDTQYF. The rearrangement links TRBV11-1 to TRBJ2-3, with 10 bases lining up with TRBD1. Germline V gives CDR1 SGHAT, CDR2 FQDESV (reference sequence). The trim removed 4 bases at V and 1 base at J, leaving 5 bases unmatched. There are 16 residues in the CDR3.

This clone was picked up one time. J is TRBJ1-2 and V is TRBV4-1; 7 nucleotides match TRBD1. There are 14 residues in the CDR3. The V and J ends lost 3 bases and 2 bases, in that order; junction bases with no gene match: 3. Germline lookup yields CDR1 MGHRA and CDR2 YSYEKL. CDR3 DNA sequence: TGCGCCAGCAGCCAGCCGACAGGGAACTATGGCTACACCTTC. Its protein product is CASSQPTGNYGYTF.

The chain combines TRBV30 with TRBJ1-4; possibly TRBD1 for D (5 bases). Germline CDR1 reads GTSNPN; CDR2 reads SVGIG (reference sequence). The CDR3 contains 11 residues. V dropped 1 base and J dropped 8 bases, with 5 bases sitting between them. The CDR3 protein is CAWSDREKLFF. Here the CDR3 DNA reads TGTGCCTGGAGTGACAGGGAAAAACTGTTTTTT. Looking up the rest from reference TRBV30 and TRBJ1-4 gives the full variable domain: SQTIHQWPATLVQPVGSPLSLECTVEGTSNPNLYWYRQAAGRGLQLLFYSVGIGQISSEVPQNLSASRPQDRQFILSSKKLLLSDSGFYLCAWSDREKLFFGSGTQLSVL.

This clone occurred once. The CDR3 protein is CASHRTGSNTGELFF. In DNA, the CDR3 is TGTGCCAGCCACCGGACAGGGTCTAACACCGGGGAGCTGTTTTTT. The chain links TRBV7-9 to TRBJ2-2; 8 nucleotides match TRBD1. With 8 bases clipped from V and 2 bases from J, the junction kept 7 bases outside the gene matches. Per the germline V gene, CDR1 is SEHNR and CDR2 is FQNEAQ (reference sequence). The CDR3 covers 15 residues.

The V and J genes are TRBV18 and TRBJ2-2; 9 positions match TRBD2. The J segment lost 7 bases and the V segment lost 3 bases, leaving 6 bases of the junction unmatched. Germline V gene sequence: CDR1 KGHSH, CDR2 LQKENI. The CDR3 contains 15 residues. As DNA, the CDR3 is TGTGCCAGCTCACCGCGGGAGGGAAAGGACGGGGAGCTGTTTTTT. Translating it yields CASSPREGKDGELFF.